This T cell receptor (beta chain) was found in a study of response to subunit inactivated influenza vaccine. General study findings and limits: It was suggested by the authors that few new T cells are recruited by each seasonal influenza vaccination.

For this clonotype: Its antigen is undetermined.

This CDR3 contains 20 residues. TCRdb itself ran the RT-PCR reads through MiXCR, one entry per CDR3 protein. The table has about 650,000 distinct CDR3 sequences, around 16% seen once. The V call is TRBV21-1, the J call TRBJ1-5; TRBD1, the D gene given by the table, was not confirmed from the DNA. TRBV21-1 is marked as a pseudogene. The source of this sequence is a man aged 45-60 years who received an inactivated influenza vaccine. The sequences come from PBMCs from blood, collected roughly 12 days after vaccination. This CDR3 reads CASSKALSCRQKGYRQPQHF. The CDR3 nucleotides read TGTGCCAGCAGCAAAGCGCTCTCTTGTAGACAAAAGGGGTATCGGCAGCCCCAGCATTTT.